This T cell receptor beta chain was profiled in a study of control samples from healthy donors and cancer patients. V shed 0 bases and J shed 0 bases, with 4 bases lying between them. This CDR3 region has 14 residues. In germline, CDR1 is SGHKS, CDR2 YYEKEE (reference sequence). TCRdb keeps only in-frame clones here, not all; method: immunoSEQ multiplex PCR. The repertoire holds 100,000 to 120,000 clones, with 88% as singletons. This clone was counted only a few times. Source material: PBMCs. The rearrangement joins TRBV5-5 to TRBJ1-5; no clear D. This clonotype was obtained from a woman aged 60 to 75 with lung cancer. The CDR3 loop reads CASSLDLSNQPQHF. In nucleotides, the CDR3 is TGTGCCAGCAGCTTGGACCTTAGCAATCAGCCCCAGCATTTT.